The source of this T cell receptor beta chain is a study of cytomegalovirus exposure and HLA in healthy donors. Study-wide background: Later analysis reported that the approximately 110 validation repertoires shared the platform of the roughly 630 first-cohort repertoires. Broader study findings: According to a subsequent analysis, TCR clusters identified in the first cohort showed a tendency to co-occur across the 100 to 150 validation repertoires. The study flagged some 170 TCR beta chains as cytomegalovirus-associated. While the bulk of TCR sequences proved rare, some public TCRs turned up in many donors.

Of note for this clone: Its target is unknown.

The germline V gene encodes CDR1 MDHEN and CDR2 SYDVKM. V lost 9 bases to trimming and J lost 3 bases; unmatched junction nucleotides: 15. The CDR3 has 16 residues. This table comes from immunoSEQ multiplex PCR, and its TCRdb copy is limited to in-frame clones, with some not included. The sample records some 110,000 clones, 86% being singletons. The clonotype comes from a man younger than 35 in good health and CMV-seronegative. Material: PBMCs. The chain has TRBV28 and TRBJ2-7, with 9 bases identical to TRBD1. CDR3 region: CASRGSGTGTFYEQYF. The DNA for the CDR3 is TGTGCCAGTCGTGGGTCCGGGACAGGGACTTTCTACGAGCAGTACTTC.